The source of this T cell receptor (beta chain) is a study of response to subunit inactivated influenza vaccine. Overall study findings and caveats: Few new T cells, the authors suggested, are recruited by each seasonal influenza vaccination.

This clonotype was seen a handful of times. Its cognate antigen is unknown. V dropped 0 bases and J dropped 2 bases, with 5 bases sitting between them. Germline V lookup: CDR1 SGDLS, CDR2 YYNGEE. The CDR3 has 14 amino acids. TCRdb re-called the RT-PCR reads with MiXCR, one entry per CDR3 protein. The sample contains 450,000 to 600,000 distinct CDR3 sequences, 16% of which appear only once. This material consisted of CD4+ T cells sorted from PBMCs, taken roughly 24 months after vaccination. The J gene is TRBJ2-2, the V gene TRBV9; D remains ambiguous. This sequence was found in a man between 50 and 69 years old who received an inactivated influenza vaccine. The CDR3 is CASSVAANTGELFF. The DNA for the CDR3 is TGTGCCAGCAGCGTAGCCGCCAACACCGGGGAGCTGTTTTTT. The entire variable domain, with the rest obtained from reference TRBV9 and TRBJ2-2, is as follows: DSGVTQTPKHLITATGQRVTLRCSPRSGDLSVYWYQQSLDQGLQFLIQYYNGEERAKGNILERFSAQQFPDLHSELNLSSLELGDSALYFCASSVAANTGELFFGEGSRLTVL.